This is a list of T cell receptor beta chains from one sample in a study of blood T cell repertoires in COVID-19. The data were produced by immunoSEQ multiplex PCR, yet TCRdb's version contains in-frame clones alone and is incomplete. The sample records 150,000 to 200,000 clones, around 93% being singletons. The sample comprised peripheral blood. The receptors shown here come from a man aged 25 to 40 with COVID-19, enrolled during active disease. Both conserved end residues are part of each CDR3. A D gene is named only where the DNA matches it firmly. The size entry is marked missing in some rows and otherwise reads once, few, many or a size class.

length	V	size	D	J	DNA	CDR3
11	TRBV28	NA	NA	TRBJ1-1	TGTGCCAGCGGGACAACCACTGAAGCTTTCTTT	CASGTTTEAFF
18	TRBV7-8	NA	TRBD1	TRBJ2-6	TGTGCCAGCAGCTTAACGGGGACAGGGGCCTCTGGGGCCAACGTCCTGACTTTC	CASSLTGTGASGANVLTF
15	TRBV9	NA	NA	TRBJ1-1	TGTGCCAGCAGCCCGAGACAGACCAAGAACACTGAAGCTTTCTTT	CASSPRQTKNTEAFF
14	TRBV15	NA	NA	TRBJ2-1	TGTGCCACCAGCAGCAGAACAGGGGAGGAGGAGCAGTTCTTC	CATSSRTGEEEQFF
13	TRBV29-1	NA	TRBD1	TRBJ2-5	TGCAGCGTTGGGGGGACAGGGCTAGAGACCCAGTACTTC	CSVGGTGLETQYF
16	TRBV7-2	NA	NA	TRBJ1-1	TGTGCCAGCAGCTTAAGGTCATCTTCAGGGTACACTGAAGCTTTCTTT	CASSLRSSSGYTEAFF
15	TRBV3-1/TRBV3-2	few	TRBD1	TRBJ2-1	TGTGCCAGCAGCCACGGGACAGGGGTATCAAATGAGCAGTTCTTC	CASSHGTGVSNEQFF
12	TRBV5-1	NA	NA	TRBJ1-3	TGCGCCAGCTCAGGTTCGGGAAACACCATATATTTT	CASSGSGNTIYF
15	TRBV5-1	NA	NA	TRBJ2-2	TGCGCCAGCAGCTTGGGAGACAGTCGGTCCGGGGAGCTGTTTTTT	CASSLGDSRSGELFF
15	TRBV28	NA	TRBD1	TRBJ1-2	TGTGCCAGCAGCCCAATGGGGGACAGGTACTATGGCTACACCTTC	CASSPMGDRYYGYTF
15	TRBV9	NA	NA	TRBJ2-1	TGTGCCAGCAGCGACACACCCGCCTCCTACAATGAGCAGTTCTTC	CASSDTPASYNEQFF
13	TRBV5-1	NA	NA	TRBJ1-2	TGCGCCAGCAGCGTGGGAGGGATAGATGGCTACACCTTC	CASSVGGIDGYTF
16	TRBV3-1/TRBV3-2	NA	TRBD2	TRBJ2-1	TGTGCCAGCAGCCAACTAGCGGGAGGCTCCTACAATGAGCAGTTCTTC	CASSQLAGGSYNEQFF
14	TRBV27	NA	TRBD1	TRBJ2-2	TGTGCCAGCAGTTTTGGACAGGGTATCGGGGAGCTGTTTTTT	CASSFGQGIGELFF
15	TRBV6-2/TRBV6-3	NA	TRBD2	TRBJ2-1	TGTGCCAGCAGTTCGCTAGCGGGTGTTTACAATGAGCAGTTCTTC	CASSSLAGVYNEQFF
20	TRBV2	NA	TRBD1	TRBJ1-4	TGTGCCAGCAGTTACCAAACAGGGGCCTTAATCAAATTCACTAATGAAAAACTGTTTTTT	CASSYQTGALIKFTNEKLFF
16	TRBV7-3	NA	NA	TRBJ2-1	TGTGCCAGCAGCTTAACCCCCGTGACAGCCTACAATGAGCAGTTCTTC	CASSLTPVTAYNEQFF
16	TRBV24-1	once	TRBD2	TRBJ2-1	TGTGCCACCAGTGATTCTAGCGGGGGAGAATACAATGAGCAGTTCTTC	CATSDSSGGEYNEQFF
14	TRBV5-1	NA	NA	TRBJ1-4	TGCGCCAGCAGCGGGACATCAACTAATGAAAAACTGTTTTTT	CASSGTSTNEKLFF
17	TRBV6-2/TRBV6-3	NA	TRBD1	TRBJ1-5	TGTGCCAGCAGTACCCTTAGAGGGACAGGCTTTAATCAGCCCCAGCATTTT	CASSTLRGTGFNQPQHF
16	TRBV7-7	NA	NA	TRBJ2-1	TGTGCCAGCAGCTTAGGGGCAGGGGCACTTGATAATGAGCAGTTCTTC	CASSLGAGALDNEQFF
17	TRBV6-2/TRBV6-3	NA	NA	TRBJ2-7	TGTGCCAGCAGTTTTGGGGTCTTTCACCGCGGGGACTGGGAGCAGTACTTC	CASSFGVFHRGDWEQYF
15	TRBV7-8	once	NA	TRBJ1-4	TGTGCCAGCAGCCCGGACAGTGCAACTAATGAAAAACTGTTTTTT	CASSPDSATNEKLFF
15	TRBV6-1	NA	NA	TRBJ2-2	TGTGCCAGCAGTGAAGCCAAGGGGGTTGTGGGGGAGCTGTTTTTT	CASSEAKGVVGELFF
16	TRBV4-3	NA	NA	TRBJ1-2	TGCGCCAGCAGCCAAGATGTAAGGAGCGCGGCCGGGGGCTACACCTTC	CASSQDVRSAAGGYTF
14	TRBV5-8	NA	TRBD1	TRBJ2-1	TGTGCCATCGAGTATGGGACAGGGTCGAATGAGCAGTTCTTC	CAIEYGTGSNEQFF
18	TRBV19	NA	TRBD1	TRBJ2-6	TGTGCCAGTAGTTCCACCGGGACAGGATTCTCTGGGGCCAACGTCCTGACTTTC	CASSSTGTGFSGANVLTF
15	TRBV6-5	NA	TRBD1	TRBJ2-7	TGTGCCAGCAGTTACTATAAACAGGGGGCGGCTGAGCAGTACTTC	CASSYYKQGAAEQYF
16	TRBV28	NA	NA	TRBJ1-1	TGTGCCAGCAGTTTAAGGGTACAGGGATCGAACACTGAAGCTTTCTTT	CASSLRVQGSNTEAFF
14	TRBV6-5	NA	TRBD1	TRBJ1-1	TGTGCCAGCAGTTTGACAGGGGTGTGGACTGAAGCTTTCTTT	CASSLTGVWTEAFF
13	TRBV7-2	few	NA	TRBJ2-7	TGTGCCAGCGCGGAGGCTAATTCCTACGAGCAGTACTTC	CASAEANSYEQYF
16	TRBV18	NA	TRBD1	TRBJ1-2	TGTGCCAGCTCACGATCCACCGACAGGGTCAACTATGGCTACACCTTC	CASSRSTDRVNYGYTF
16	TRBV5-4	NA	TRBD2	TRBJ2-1	TGTGCCAGCAGGCCGGGGACTAGCGGGGGGAGTAATGAGCAGTTCTTC	CASRPGTSGGSNEQFF
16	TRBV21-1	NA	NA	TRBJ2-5	TGTGCCAGCAGCAAAGGAAATGGTCTAGCGGAAGAGACCCAGTACTTC	CASSKGNGLAEETQYF
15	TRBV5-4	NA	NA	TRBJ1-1	TGTGCCAGCAGCTTGGGGGGCCAGGGAAACACTGAAGCTTTCTTT	CASSLGGQGNTEAFF
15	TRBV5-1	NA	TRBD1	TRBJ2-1	TGCGCCAGCGGATACAACAGGGGAGAAAGCAATGAGCAGTTCTTC	CASGYNRGESNEQFF
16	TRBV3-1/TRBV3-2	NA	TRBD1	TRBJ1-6	TGTGCCAGCAGCCATGGGACAGGTGCCTATAATTCACCCCTCCACTTT	CASSHGTGAYNSPLHF
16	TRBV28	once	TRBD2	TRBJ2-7	TGTGCCAGCAGTCCCGGGACTAGCGGGAGTTGGGACGAGCAGTACTTC	CASSPGTSGSWDEQYF
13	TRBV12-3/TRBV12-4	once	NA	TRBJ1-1	TGTGCCAGCAGGGGAGACGGGAACACTGAAGCTTTCTTT	CASRGDGNTEAFF
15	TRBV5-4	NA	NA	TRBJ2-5	TGTGCCAGCAGCTTGGGGTGGACAACTGGGGAGACCCAGTACTTC	CASSLGWTTGETQYF
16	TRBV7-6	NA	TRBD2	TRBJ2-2	TGTGCCAGCAGCTTAGGTCCAGCGGGGGGCTCAGGGGAGCTGTTTTTT	CASSLGPAGGSGELFF
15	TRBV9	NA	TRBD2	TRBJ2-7	TGTGCCAGCAGCTCGCCGGGGGAGGGGTCCTACGAGCAGTACTTC	CASSSPGEGSYEQYF
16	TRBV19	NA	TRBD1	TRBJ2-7	TGTGCCAGTAGTGTCCTCCTAGGACAGGGGGACTACGAGCAGTACTTC	CASSVLLGQGDYEQYF
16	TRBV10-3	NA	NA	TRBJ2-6	TGTGCCACTCGACAGGTTAGGAGCTCTGGGGCCAACGTCCTGACTTTC	CATRQVRSSGANVLTF
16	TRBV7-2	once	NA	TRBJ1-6	TGTGCCAGCAGCTTGGTAGAGACAGGCCTAAATTCACCCCTCCACTTT	CASSLVETGLNSPLHF
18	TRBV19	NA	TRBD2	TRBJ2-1	TGTGCCACCTCGCCCGACCAGACTAGCGGGAGAACCTACAATGAGCAGTTCTTC	CATSPDQTSGRTYNEQFF
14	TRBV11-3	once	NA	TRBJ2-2	TGTGCCAGCAAAACGGGGATGAACACCGGGGAGCTGTTTTTT	CASKTGMNTGELFF
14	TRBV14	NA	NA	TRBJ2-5	TGTGCCAGCAGCCACTATGCAGGGTCCCAGACCCAGTACTTC	CASSHYAGSQTQYF
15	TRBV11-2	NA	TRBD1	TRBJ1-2	TGTGCCAGCAGCTTGACAGGGATCGGCAACTATGGCTACACCTTC	CASSLTGIGNYGYTF
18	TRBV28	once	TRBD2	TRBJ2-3	TGTGCCAGCAGTTTATCTAGCGGGACTGAATCTAGCACAGATACGCAGTATTTT	CASSLSSGTESSTDTQYF